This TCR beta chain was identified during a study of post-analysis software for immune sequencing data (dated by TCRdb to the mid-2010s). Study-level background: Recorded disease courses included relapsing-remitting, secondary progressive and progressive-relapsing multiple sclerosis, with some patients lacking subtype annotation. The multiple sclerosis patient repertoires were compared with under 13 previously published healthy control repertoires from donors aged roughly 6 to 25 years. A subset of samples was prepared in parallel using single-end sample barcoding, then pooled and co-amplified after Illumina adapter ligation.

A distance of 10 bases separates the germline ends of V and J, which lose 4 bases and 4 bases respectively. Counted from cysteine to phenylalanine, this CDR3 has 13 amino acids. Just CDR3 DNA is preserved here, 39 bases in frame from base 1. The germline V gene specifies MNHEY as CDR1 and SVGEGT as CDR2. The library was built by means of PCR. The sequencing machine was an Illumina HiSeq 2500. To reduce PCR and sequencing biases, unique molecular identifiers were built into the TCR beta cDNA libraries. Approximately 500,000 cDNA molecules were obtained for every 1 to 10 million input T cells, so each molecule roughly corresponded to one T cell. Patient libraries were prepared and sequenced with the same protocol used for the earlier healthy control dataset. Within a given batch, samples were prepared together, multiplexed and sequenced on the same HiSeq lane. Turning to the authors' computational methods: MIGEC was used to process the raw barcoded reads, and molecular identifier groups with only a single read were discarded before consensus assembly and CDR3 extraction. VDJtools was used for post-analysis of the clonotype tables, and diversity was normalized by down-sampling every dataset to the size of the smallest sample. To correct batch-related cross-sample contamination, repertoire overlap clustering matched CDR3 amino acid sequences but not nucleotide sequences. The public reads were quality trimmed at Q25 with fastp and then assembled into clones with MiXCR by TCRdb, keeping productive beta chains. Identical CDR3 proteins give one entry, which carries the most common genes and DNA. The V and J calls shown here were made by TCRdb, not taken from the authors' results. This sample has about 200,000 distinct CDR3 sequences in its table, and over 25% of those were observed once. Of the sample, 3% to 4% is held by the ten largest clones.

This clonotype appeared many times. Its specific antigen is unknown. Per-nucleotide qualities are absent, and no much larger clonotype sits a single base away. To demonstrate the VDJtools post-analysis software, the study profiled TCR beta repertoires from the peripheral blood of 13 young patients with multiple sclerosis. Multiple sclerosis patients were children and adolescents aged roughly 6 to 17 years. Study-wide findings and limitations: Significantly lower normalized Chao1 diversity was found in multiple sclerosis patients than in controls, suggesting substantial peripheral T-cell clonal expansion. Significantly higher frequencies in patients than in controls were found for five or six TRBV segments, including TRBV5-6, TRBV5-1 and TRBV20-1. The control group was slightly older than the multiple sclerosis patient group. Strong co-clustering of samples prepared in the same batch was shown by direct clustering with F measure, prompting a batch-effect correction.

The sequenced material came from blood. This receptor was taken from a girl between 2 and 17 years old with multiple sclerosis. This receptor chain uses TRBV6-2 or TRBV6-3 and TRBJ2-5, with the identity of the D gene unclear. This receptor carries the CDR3 CASSFRHRETQYF. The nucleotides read TGTGCCAGCAGTTTTCGACATAGAGAGACCCAGTACTTC.